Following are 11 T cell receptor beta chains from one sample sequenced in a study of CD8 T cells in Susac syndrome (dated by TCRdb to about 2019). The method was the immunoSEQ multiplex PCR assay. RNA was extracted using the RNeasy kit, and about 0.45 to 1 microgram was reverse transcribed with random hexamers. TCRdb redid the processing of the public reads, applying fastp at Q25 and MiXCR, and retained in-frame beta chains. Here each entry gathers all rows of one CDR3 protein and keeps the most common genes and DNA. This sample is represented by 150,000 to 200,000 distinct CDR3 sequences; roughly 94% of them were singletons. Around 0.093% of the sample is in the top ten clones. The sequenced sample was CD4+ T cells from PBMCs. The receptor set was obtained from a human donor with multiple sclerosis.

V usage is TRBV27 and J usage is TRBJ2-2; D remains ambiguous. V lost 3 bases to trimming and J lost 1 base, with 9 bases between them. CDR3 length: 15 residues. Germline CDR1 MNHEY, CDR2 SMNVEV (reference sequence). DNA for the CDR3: TGTGCCAGCAGTTTCTGGGCCCAGAACACCGGGGAGCTGTTTTTT. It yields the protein CASSFWAQNTGELFF.

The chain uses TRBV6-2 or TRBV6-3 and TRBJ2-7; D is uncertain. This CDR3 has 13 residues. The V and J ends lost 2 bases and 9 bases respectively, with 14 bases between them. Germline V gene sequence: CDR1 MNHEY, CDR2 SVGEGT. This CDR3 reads CASSYRTAFGQYF. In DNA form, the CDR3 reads TGTGCCAGCAGTTACCGGACGGCTTTTGGGCAGTACTTC.

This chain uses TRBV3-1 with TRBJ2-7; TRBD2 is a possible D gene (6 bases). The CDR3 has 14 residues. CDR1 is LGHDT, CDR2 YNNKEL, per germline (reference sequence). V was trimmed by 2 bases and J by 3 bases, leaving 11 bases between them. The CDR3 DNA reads TGTGCCAGCAGCCAAACGGGACTCAGCTACGAGCAGTACTTC. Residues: CASSQTGLSYEQYF.

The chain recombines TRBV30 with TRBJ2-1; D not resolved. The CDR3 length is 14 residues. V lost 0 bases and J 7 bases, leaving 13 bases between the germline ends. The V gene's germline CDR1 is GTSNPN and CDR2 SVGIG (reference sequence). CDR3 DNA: TGTGCCTGGAGTGTTGCGGAGCCCCTAAATGAGCAGTTCTTC. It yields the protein CAWSVAEPLNEQFF.

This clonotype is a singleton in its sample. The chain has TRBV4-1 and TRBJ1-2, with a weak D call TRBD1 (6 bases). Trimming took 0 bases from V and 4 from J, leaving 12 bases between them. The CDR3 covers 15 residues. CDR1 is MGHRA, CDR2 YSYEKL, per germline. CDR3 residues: CASSQEGGLGYGYTF. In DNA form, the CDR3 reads TGCGCCAGCAGCCAAGAAGGGGGGCTAGGCTATGGCTACACCTTC.

The chain's CDR3 is CASSPPNPQETQYF. CDR3 sequence (DNA): TGTGCCAGCTCACCACCGAACCCCCAAGAGACCCAGTACTTC. The chain employs TRBV18 and TRBJ2-5; D remains unclear. CDR3 length: 14 amino acids. Trimming removed 0 bases at V and 1 base at J, with 6 bases between. From germline, CDR1 is KGHSH and CDR2 LQKENI.

CDR3 sequence reads: CASSSGLAYEQYF. In nucleotides, the CDR3 is TGTGCCAGCTCATCCGGACTGGCCTACGAGCAGTACTTC. J is TRBJ2-7 and V is TRBV18; tentatively, D is TRBD2 (5 bases). The CDR3 extends over 13 amino acids. Trimming removed 5 bases at V and 2 bases at J, with 10 bases between. Germline CDR1 is KGHSH and CDR2 is LQKENI.

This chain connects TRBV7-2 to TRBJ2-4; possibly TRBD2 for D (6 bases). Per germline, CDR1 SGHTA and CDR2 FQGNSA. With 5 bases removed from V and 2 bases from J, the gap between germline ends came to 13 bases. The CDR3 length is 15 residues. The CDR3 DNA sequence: TGTGCCAGCAGCCGCGGAGGGCCGACCAAAAACATTCAGTACTTC. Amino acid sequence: CASSRGGPTKNIQYF.

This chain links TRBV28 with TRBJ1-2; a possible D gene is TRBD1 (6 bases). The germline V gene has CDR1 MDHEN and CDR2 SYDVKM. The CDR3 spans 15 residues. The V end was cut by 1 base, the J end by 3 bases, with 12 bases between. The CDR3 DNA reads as TGTGCCAGCAGTTTATCGGGACATACTGACTATGGCTACACCTTC. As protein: CASSLSGHTDYGYTF.

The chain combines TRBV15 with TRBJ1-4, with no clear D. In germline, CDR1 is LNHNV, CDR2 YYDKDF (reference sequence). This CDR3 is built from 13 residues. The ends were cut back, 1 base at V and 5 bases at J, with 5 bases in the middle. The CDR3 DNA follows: TGTGCCACCAGCAGAGTCCAGAATGAAAAACTGTTTTTT. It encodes CATSRVQNEKLFF.

The CDR3 region is CASAERGDSYNEQFF. In DNA form, the CDR3 reads TGTGCCAGTGCGGAAAGGGGGGACTCCTACAATGAGCAGTTCTTC. The chain links TRBV19 to TRBJ2-1, with D perhaps given as TRBD1 or TRBD2 (6 bases each). Per the germline V gene, CDR1 is LNHDA and CDR2 is SQIVND (reference sequence). The length of the CDR3 is 15 residues. V lost 8 bases to trimming and J lost 0 bases, with 14 bases between them.